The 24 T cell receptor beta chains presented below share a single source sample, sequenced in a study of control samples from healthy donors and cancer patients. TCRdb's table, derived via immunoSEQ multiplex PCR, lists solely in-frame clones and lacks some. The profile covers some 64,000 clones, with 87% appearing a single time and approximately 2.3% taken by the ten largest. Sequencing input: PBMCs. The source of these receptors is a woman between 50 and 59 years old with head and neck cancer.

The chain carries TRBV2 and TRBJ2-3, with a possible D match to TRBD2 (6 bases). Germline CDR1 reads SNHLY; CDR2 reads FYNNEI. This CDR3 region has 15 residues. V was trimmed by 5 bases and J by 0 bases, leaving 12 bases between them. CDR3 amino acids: CASSFAGSSTDTQYF. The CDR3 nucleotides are TGTGCCAGCAGTTTCGCGGGGTCTAGCACAGATACGCAGTATTTT.

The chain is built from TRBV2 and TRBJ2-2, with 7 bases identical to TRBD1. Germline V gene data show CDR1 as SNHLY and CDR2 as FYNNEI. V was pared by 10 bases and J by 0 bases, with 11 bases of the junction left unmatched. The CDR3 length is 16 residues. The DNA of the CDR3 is TGTGCCACCGACTGGGGACAGAAGGCGAACACCGGGGAGCTGTTTTTT. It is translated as CATDWGQKANTGELFF.

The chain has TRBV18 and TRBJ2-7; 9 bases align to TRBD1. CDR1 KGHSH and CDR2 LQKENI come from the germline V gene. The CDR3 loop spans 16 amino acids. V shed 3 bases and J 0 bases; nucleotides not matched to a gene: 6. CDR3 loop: CASSPLPGQGSYEQYF. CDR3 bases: TGTGCCAGCTCACCTCTCCCGGGACAGGGCTCCTACGAGCAGTACTTC.

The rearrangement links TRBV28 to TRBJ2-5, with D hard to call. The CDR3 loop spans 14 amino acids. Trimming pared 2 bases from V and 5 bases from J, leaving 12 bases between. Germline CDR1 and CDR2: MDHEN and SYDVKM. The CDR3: CASSLVGFPETQYF. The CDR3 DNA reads TGTGCCAGCAGTTTAGTCGGGTTTCCGGAGACCCAGTACTTC.

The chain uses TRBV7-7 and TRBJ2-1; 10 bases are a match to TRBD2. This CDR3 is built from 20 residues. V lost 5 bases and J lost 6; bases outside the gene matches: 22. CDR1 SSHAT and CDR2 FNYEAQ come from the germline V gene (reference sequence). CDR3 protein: CASSPTVAGSGGLRGNEQFF. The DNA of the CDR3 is TGTGCCAGCAGCCCGACAGTAGCTGGTAGCGGGGGGCTTCGAGGCAATGAGCAGTTCTTC.

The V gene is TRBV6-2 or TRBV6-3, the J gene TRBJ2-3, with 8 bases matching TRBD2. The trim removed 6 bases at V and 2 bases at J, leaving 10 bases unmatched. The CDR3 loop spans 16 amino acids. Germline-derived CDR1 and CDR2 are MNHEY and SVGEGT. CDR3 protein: CASSRGGVGLTDTQYF. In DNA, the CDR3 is TGTGCCAGCAGCCGGGGGGGCGTGGGACTCACAGATACGCAGTATTTT.

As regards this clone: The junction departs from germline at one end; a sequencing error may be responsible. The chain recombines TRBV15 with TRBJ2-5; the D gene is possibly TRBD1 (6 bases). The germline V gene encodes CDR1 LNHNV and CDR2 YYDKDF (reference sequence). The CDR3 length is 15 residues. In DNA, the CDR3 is TGTGCCACCAGCAGAGGTGGGGCAGGGGCCATGCTCCCTAACTTC. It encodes CATSRGGAGAMLPNF.

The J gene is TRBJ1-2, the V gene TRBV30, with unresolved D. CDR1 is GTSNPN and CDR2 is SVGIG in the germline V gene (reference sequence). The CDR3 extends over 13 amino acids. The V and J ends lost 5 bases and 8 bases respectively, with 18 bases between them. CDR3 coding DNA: TGTGCCTGGGTGAGACTGGAGGGCGGCGGCTACACCTTC. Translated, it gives CAWVRLEGGGYTF. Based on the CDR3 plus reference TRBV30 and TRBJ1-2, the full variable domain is SQTIHQWPATLVQPVGSPLSLECTVEGTSNPNLYWYRQAAGRGLQLLFYSVGIGQISSEVPQNLSASRPQDRQFILSSKKLLLSDSGFYLCAWVRLEGGGYTFGSGTRLTVV.

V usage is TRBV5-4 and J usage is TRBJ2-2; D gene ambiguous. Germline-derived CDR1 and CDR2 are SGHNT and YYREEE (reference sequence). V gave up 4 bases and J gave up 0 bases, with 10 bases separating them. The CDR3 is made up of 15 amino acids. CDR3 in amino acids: CASSKRTANTGELFF. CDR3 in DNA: TGTGCCAGCAGCAAACGCACCGCGAACACCGGGGAGCTGTTTTTT.

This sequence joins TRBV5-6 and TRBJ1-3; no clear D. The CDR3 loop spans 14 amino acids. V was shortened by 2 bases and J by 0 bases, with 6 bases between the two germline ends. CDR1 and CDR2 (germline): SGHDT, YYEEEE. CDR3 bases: TGTGCCAGCAGCTTCGCCTCCTCTGGAAACACCATATATTTT. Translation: CASSFASSGNTIYF.

The CDR3 DNA follows: TGTGCCAGCTCATCCGGACACTTGAACACTGAAGCTTTCTTT. Translating it yields CASSSGHLNTEAFF. This chain connects TRBV18 to TRBJ1-1; D is possibly TRBD1 (5 bases). Deletions cut 5 bases from V and 0 bases from J, with 10 bases between. Germline V gene data show CDR1 as KGHSH and CDR2 as LQKENI. This CDR3 comprises 14 residues.

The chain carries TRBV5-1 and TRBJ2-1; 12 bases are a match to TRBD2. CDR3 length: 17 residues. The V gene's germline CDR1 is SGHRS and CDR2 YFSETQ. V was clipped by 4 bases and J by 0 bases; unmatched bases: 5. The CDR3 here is CASSRTSGAGSYNEQFF. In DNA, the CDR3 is TGCGCCAGCAGCAGGACTAGCGGGGCTGGCTCCTACAATGAGCAGTTCTTC.

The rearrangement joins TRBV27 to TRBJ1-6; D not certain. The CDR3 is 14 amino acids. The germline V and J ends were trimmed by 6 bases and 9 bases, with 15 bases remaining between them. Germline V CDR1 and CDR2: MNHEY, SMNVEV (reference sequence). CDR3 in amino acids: CASSPQIALSPLHF. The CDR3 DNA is TGTGCCAGCAGCCCCCAGATCGCGCTTTCACCCCTCCACTTT.

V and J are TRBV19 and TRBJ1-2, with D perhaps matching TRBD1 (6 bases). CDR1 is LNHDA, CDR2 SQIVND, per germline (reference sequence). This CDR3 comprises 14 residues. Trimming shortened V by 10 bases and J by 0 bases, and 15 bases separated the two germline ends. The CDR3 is CATTDSSSNYGYTF. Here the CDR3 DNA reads TGTGCCACTACGGACAGTTCTTCTAACTATGGCTACACCTTC. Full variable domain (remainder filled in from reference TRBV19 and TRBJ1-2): DGGITQSPKYLFRKEGQNVTLSCEQNLNHDAMYWYRQDPGQGLRLIYYSQIVNDFQKGDIAEGYSVSREKKESFPLTVTSAQKNPTAFYLCATTDSSSNYGYTFGSGTRLTVV.

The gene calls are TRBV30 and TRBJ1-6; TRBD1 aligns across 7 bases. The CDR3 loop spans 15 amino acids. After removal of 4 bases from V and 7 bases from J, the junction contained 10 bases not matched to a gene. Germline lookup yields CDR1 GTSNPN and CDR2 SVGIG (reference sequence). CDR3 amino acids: CAWTHGDSRNSPLHF. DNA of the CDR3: TGTGCCTGGACCCACGGGGACAGCCGGAATTCACCCCTCCACTTT.

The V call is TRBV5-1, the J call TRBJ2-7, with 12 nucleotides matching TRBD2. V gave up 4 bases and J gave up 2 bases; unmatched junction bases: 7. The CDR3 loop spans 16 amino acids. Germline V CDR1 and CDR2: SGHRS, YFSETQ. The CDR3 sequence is CASSLTSGGLTYEQYF. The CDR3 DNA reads TGCGCCAGCAGCCTGACTAGCGGGGGCCTCACCTACGAGCAGTACTTC.

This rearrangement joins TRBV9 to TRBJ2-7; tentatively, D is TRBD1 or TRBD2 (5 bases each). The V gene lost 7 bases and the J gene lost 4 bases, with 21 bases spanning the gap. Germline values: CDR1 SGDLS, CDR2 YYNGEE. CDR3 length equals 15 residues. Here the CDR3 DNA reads TGTGCCAGCGCTGAGGGCCTGGGACCGGCTTACGAGCAGTACTTC. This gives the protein CASAEGLGPAYEQYF.

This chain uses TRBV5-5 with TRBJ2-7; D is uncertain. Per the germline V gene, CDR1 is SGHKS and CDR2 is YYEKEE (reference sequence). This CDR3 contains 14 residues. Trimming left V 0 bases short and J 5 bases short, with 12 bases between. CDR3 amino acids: CASSLGYPLHEQYF. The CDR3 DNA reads TGTGCCAGCAGCTTGGGCTACCCCCTACACGAGCAGTACTTC.

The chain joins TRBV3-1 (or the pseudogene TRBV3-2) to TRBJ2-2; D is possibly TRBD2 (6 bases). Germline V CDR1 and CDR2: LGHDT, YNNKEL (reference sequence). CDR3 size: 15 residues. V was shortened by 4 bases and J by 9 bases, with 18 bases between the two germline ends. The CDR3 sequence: CASSPQGTAHRELFF. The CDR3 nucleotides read TGTGCCAGCAGCCCACAAGGGACTGCGCATCGGGAGCTGTTTTTT.

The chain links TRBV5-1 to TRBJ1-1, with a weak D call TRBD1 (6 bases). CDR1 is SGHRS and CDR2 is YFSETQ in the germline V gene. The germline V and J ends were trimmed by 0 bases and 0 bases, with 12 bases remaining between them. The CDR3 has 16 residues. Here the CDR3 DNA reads TGCGCCAGCAGCTTGGAGGGCGCAGGGGTGAACACTGAAGCTTTCTTT. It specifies CASSLEGAGVNTEAFF.

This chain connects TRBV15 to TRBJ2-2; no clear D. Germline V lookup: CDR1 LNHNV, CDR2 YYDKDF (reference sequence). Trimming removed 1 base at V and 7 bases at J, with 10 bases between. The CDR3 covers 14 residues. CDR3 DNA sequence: TGTGCCACCAGCAGAGGAGGCCTTAGCGGGGAGCTGTTTTTT. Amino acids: CATSRGGLSGELFF. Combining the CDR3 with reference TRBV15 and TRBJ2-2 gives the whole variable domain DAMVIQNPRYQVTQFGKPVTLSCSQTLNHNVMYWYQQKSSQAPKLLFHYYDKDFNNEADTPDNFQSRRPNTSFCFLDIRSPGLGDTAMYLCATSRGGLSGELFFGEGSRLTVL.

The CDR3: CASSPPGNTQYF. The CDR3 bases are TGCGCCAGCAGCCCCCCCGGGAATACGCAGTATTTT. The chain carries TRBV4-1 and TRBJ2-3; possibly TRBD2 for D (5 bases). V was shortened by 4 bases and J by 7 bases, with 9 bases between the two germline ends. Germline V gene data show CDR1 as MGHRA and CDR2 as YSYEKL. The CDR3 length is 12 residues.

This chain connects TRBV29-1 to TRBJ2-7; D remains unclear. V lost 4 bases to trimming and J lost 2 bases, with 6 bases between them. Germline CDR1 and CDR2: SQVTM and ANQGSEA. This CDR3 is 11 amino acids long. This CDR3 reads CSVVGAYEQYF. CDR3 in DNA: TGCAGCGTTGTAGGTGCCTACGAGCAGTACTTC.

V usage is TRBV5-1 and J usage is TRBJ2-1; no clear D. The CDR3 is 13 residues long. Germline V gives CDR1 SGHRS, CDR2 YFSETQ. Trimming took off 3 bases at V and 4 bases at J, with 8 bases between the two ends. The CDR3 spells CASSSDLYNEQFF. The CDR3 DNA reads TGCGCCAGCAGCTCAGACTTGTACAATGAGCAGTTCTTC.